A single sample gave rise to the 32 T cell receptor beta chains below, sequenced in a study of vaccination effects on CD4 cells after COVID-19 (dated by TCRdb to the early 2020s). Library preparation used the immunoSEQ multiplex PCR assay. The table was pulled from immuneACCESS by TCRdb, which kept in-frame rearrangements only. Such tables lose some clones; where checked, under half of the loss comes from unresolved V genes, and the rest has no known cause. Here the sample has tens of thousands of clones; approximately 80% occur a single time. The ten largest clonotypes hold 0.95% to 1.5% of the sample. Their specific antigens are unknown. To identify antigen-specific CD4+ T cell clonotypes by their expansion, the ViraFEST assay first stimulated PBMC with viral peptide pools and then applied TCR sequencing. After about 9 days of culture, CD4+ T cells were isolated with the EasySep CD4+ T cell isolation kit. Each participant got two doses of an mRNA SARS-CoV-2 vaccine, either BNT162b2 or mRNA-1273.

This specimen consisted of CD4+ T cells from PBMCs cultured with HCoV-229E spike peptides, obtained after COVID-19 vaccination. According to the study, the label for this sample's cell subset or site signals: HCoV-229E spike overlapping peptide pool stimulation. The origin of the receptors is a human donor who received a COVID-19 vaccine.

V gene TRBV11-2 combines with J gene TRBJ2-7, with 9 nucleotides matching TRBD2. The germline V gene encodes CDR1 SGHAT and CDR2 FQNNGV. Trimming removed 1 base from V and 3 bases from J; junction bases left unmatched: 10. This CDR3 spans 17 amino acids. CDR3 coding DNA: TGTGCCAGCAGCTTAGGCCGGGGGTTAGCGGGGGTCTACGAGCAGTACGTC. Its protein product is CASSLGRGLAGVYEQYV.

This chain joins TRBV7-9 and TRBJ2-2; 8 nucleotides line up with TRBD2. The germline V gene encodes CDR1 SEHNR and CDR2 FQNEAQ (reference sequence). With V trimmed by 4 bases and J by 5 bases, 6 bases remained unmatched. The CDR3 extends over 15 amino acids. The CDR3 here is CASSSGTRGTGELFF. In nucleotides, the CDR3 is TGTGCCAGCAGCTCCGGGACTAGGGGAACCGGGGAGCTGTTTTTT.

The chain employs TRBV3-1 (or the pseudogene TRBV3-2) and TRBJ1-5; D is uncertain. This CDR3 spans 14 amino acids. With 7 bases removed from V and 0 bases from J, the gap between germline ends came to 10 bases. Per the germline V gene, CDR1 is LGHDT and CDR2 is YNNKEL (reference sequence). The CDR3 sequence is CASNTRASNQPQHF. The CDR3 coding sequence is TGTGCCAGCAACACCCGGGCTAGCAATCAGCCCCAGCATTTT.

The J gene is TRBJ1-4, the V gene TRBV7-9, with D possibly being TRBD1 (5 bases). Trimming took 1 base from V and 2 from J, leaving 14 bases between them. Germline V gene lookup returns CDR1 SEHNR and CDR2 FQNEAQ (reference sequence). The length of the CDR3 is 17 residues. CDR3 in amino acids: CASSLDRGGVTNEKLFF. The DNA for the CDR3 is TGTGCCAGCAGCTTAGATAGGGGCGGTGTCACTAATGAAAAACTGTTTTTT.

J is TRBJ1-5 and V is TRBV10-3, with a possible D match to TRBD1 (5 bases). Deletions cut 7 bases from V and 4 bases from J, with 11 bases between. The germline CDR1 and CDR2 sequences are ENHRY and SYGVKD. The CDR3 is 13 amino acids. DNA for the CDR3: TGTGCCATCACCCGGGACCTTAATCAGCCCCAGCATTTT. Its translation: CAITRDLNQPQHF.

This clone was counted only a few times. The rearrangement uses TRBV10-2 and TRBJ2-7; no clear D. V was shortened by 7 bases and J by 6 bases, with 19 bases between the two germline ends. The CDR3 has 14 amino acids. Per the germline V gene, CDR1 is WSHSY and CDR2 is SAAADI. The CDR3 spells CASTVGQELSEQYV. CDR3 bases: TGCGCCAGCACGGTTGGGCAGGAATTGAGCGAGCAGTACGTC.

V gene TRBV5-1 combines with J gene TRBJ1-5; 8 bases align to TRBD1. This CDR3 spans 14 amino acids. Germline CDR1 and CDR2: SGHRS and YFSETQ. The J segment lost 8 bases and the V segment lost 2 bases, leaving 6 bases of the junction unmatched. CDR3 coding DNA: TGCGCCAGCAGCTTATCAGGGGGCGCGAAGCCCCAGCATTTT. Its protein is CASSLSGGAKPQHF.

The chain combines TRBV5-6 with TRBJ2-6; D remains unclear. CDR1 and CDR2 (germline): SGHDT, YYEEEE. The V end lost 0 bases, the J end lost 0 bases, and 4 bases lay between the germline ends. The CDR3 is 15 residues long. The CDR3 nucleotides read TGTGCCAGCAGCTTGGTTGTCTCTGGGGCCAACGTCCTGACTTTC. This codes for CASSLVVSGANVLTF.

The genes are TRBV7-2 and TRBJ1-1; tentatively, D is TRBD1 (6 bases). Germline CDR1 and CDR2: SGHTA and FQGNSA. Between the trimmed V and J ends, which lost 5 bases and 0 bases, there was a span of 10 bases. This CDR3 comprises 14 residues. CDR3: CASSADRLNTEAFF. CDR3 nucleotide sequence: TGTGCCAGCAGCGCCGACAGGTTGAACACTGAAGCTTTCTTT.

The rearrangement links TRBV5-1 to TRBJ2-5; D unclear. The CDR3 covers 13 residues. Trimming removed 4 bases from V and 2 bases from J, with 9 bases in between. The V gene's germline CDR1 is SGHRS and CDR2 YFSETQ. The CDR3 bases are TGCGCCAGCAGCCGGACGGTGCAAGAGACCCAGTACTTC. Its translation is CASSRTVQETQYF.

The V gene is TRBV30, the J gene TRBJ1-5; 10 bases align to TRBD1. Germline V gene data show CDR1 as GTSNPN and CDR2 as SVGIG (reference sequence). This CDR3 spans 14 amino acids. V gave up 2 bases and J gave up 6 bases; unmatched junction bases: 4. As DNA, the CDR3 is TGTGCCTGGAGTTTGGGACAGGGGACTCAGCCCCAGCATTTT. Its protein is CAWSLGQGTQPQHF.

J is TRBJ2-3 and V is TRBV4-2; TRBD2 agrees at 12 bases. The J segment lost 3 bases and the V segment lost 2 bases, leaving 3 bases of the junction unmatched. CDR1 and CDR2 (germline): LGHNA, YNFKEQ. This CDR3 contains 16 residues. CDR3 in DNA: TGTGCCAGCAGCCAAATGGGACTAGCGGGTACAGATACGCAGTATTTT. Its translation: CASSQMGLAGTDTQYF.

This chain uses TRBV6-5 with TRBJ2-5, with D possibly TRBD1 on 6 matching bases. Trimming took off 2 bases at V and 3 bases at J, with 10 bases between the two ends. CDR3 size: 14 residues. CDR1 is MNHEY, CDR2 SVGAGI, per germline. CDR3 coding DNA: TGTGCCAGCAGTTACCTGGACAGTAAAGAGACCCAGTACTTC. Translation gives CASSYLDSKETQYF.

V and J are TRBV27 and TRBJ1-1, with D unresolved. CDR3 length: 15 amino acids. Germline V gene data show CDR1 as MNHEY and CDR2 as SMNVEV (reference sequence). The ends were cut back, 3 bases at V and 4 bases at J, with 15 bases in the middle. The CDR3 region is CASSLKGSFGTEAFF. The CDR3 DNA reads TGTGCCAGCAGTTTGAAGGGCTCCTTCGGCACTGAAGCTTTCTTT.

This chain joins TRBV6-2 or TRBV6-3 and TRBJ2-5; 10 bases agree with TRBD2. The length of the CDR3 is 15 residues. Germline V gene sequence: CDR1 MNHEY, CDR2 SVGEGT. Trimming cost V 2 bases and J 5 bases; bases outside gene matches: 5. The CDR3, as DNA: TGTGCCAGCAGTTACGTAGGGACTAGCGTCGAGACCCAGTACTTC. Protein product: CASSYVGTSVETQYF.

This sequence joins TRBV29-1 and TRBJ1-4; TRBD1 matches at 7 bases. Germline V gene lookup returns CDR1 SQVTM and CDR2 ANQGSEA. The ends lost 6 bases at V and 8 bases at J; junction bases unmatched: 6. The CDR3 length is 12 residues. This chain's CDR3 is CSVRQGREKLFF. The DNA of the CDR3 is TGCAGCGTCCGACAGGGTCGGGAAAAACTGTTTTTT.

The chain uses TRBV25-1 and TRBJ1-2; tentative D call: TRBD1 (5 bases). This CDR3 has 15 residues. Germline V gene data show CDR1 as MGHDK and CDR2 as SYGVNS. V dropped 1 base and J dropped 7 bases, with 16 bases sitting between them. The CDR3 sequence: CASSELGTGFGGYTF. DNA of the CDR3: TGTGCCAGCAGTGAATTAGGTACAGGATTTGGTGGCTACACCTTC.

The chain carries TRBV19 and TRBJ1-1, with 8 bases matching TRBD1. Germline loops: CDR1 LNHDA, CDR2 SQIVND (reference sequence). With V trimmed by 4 bases and J by 5 bases, 9 bases remained unmatched. This CDR3 region has 15 residues. CDR3 bases: TGTGCCAGTAGTAAGCAGGGGGCGGGAGGAACTGAAGCTTTCTTT. Amino acids: CASSKQGAGGTEAFF.

The chain is built from TRBV11-1 and TRBJ2-7, with TRBD2 matching 7 bases. CDR1 and CDR2 from the germline V gene are SGHAT and FQDESV (reference sequence). With V trimmed by 5 bases and J by 8 bases, 9 bases remained unmatched. CDR3 size: 13 residues. The CDR3 here is CASSKILAAKQYV. The CDR3 bases are TGTGCCAGCAGCAAGATCCTAGCGGCGAAGCAGTACGTC.

DNA of the CDR3: TGTGCCAGCAGCCCCCTCGGGGTTCCTGGGGCCAACGTCCTGACTTTC. This codes for CASSPLGVPGANVLTF. V is TRBV3-1 (or the pseudogene TRBV3-2) and J is TRBJ2-6, with D possibly TRBD2 on 5 matching bases. This CDR3 spans 16 amino acids. The V gene's germline CDR1 is LGHDT and CDR2 YNNKEL (reference sequence). V lost 4 bases to trimming and J lost 2 bases, with 12 bases between them.

J is TRBJ1-5 and V is TRBV18; D remains ambiguous. The CDR3 covers 14 residues. Germline CDR1 and CDR2: KGHSH and LQKENI. The germline V and J ends were trimmed by 3 bases and 8 bases, with 14 bases remaining between them. The CDR3 nucleotides are TGTGCCAGCTCACCTGGACTTGGGTTGGAGCCCCAGCATTTT. It is translated as CASSPGLGLEPQHF.

This chain links TRBV5-1 with TRBJ2-2; the D gene is possibly TRBD2 (6 bases). Looked up from germline, CDR1 is SGHRS and CDR2 is YFSETQ. V shed 4 bases and J shed 6 bases, with 13 bases lying between them. The CDR3 loop spans 14 amino acids. In DNA form, the CDR3 reads TGCGCCAGCAGCATTCTGGGACTGGCCGGGGAGCTGTTTTTT. The encoded protein is CASSILGLAGELFF. The full variable domain, completed using reference TRBV5-1 and TRBJ2-2, is KAGVTQTPRYLIKTRGQQVTLSCSPISGHRSVSWYQQTPGQGLQFLFEYFSETQRNKGNFPGRFSGRQFSNSRSEMNVSTLELGDSALYLCASSILGLAGELFFGEGSRLTVL.

This clone was seen just once. J is TRBJ2-2 and V is TRBV10-1; D might be TRBD1 or TRBD2, each matching 7 bases. The germline V gene has CDR1 WNHNN and CDR2 SYGVQD (reference sequence). This CDR3 is built from 18 residues. Trimming removed 4 bases from V and 2 bases from J, with 20 bases in between. CDR3 in DNA: TGCGCCAGCAGTGGGGGGGGACAGAGACAATCAAACACCGGGGAGCTGTTTTTT. This gives the protein CASSGGGQRQSNTGELFF.

V gene TRBV5-5 combines with J gene TRBJ1-2; the match to TRBD1 covers 11 bases. Germline V gene sequence: CDR1 SGHKS, CDR2 YYEKEE (reference sequence). J gave up 3 bases and V 0 bases, and 4 bases lay outside the gene matches. The CDR3 contains 16 residues. The CDR3 loop is CASSLGRTGGYYGYTF. The CDR3, as DNA: TGTGCCAGCAGCTTGGGACGGACAGGGGGCTACTATGGCTACACCTTC.

The CDR3 DNA follows: TGTGCCAGCAGCGACCATGGGAGGACCTACGAGCAGTACGTC. This codes for CASSDHGRTYEQYV. The rearrangement links TRBV28 to TRBJ2-7; maybe TRBD2 (6 bases). The CDR3 contains 14 residues. CDR1 MDHEN and CDR2 SYDVKM come from the germline V gene. The ends were cut back, 6 bases at V and 2 bases at J, with 14 bases in the middle.

This clone was observed once. The chain employs TRBV30 and TRBJ2-3, with 9 bases matching TRBD2. Germline V gives CDR1 GTSNPN, CDR2 SVGIG (reference sequence). This CDR3 contains 14 residues. Losses at the gene ends were 2 bases for V and 1 base for J; bases not matched to a gene: 1. The CDR3 nucleotides are TGTGCCTGGAGTTCTAGCGGGGGCACAGATACGCAGTATTTT. It specifies CAWSSSGGTDTQYF.

This clone came up once. The chain has TRBV2 and TRBJ1-2; 8 positions agree with TRBD1. V shed 6 bases and J 0 bases; nucleotides not matched to a gene: 3. This CDR3 has 14 amino acids. Germline CDR1 reads SNHLY; CDR2 reads FYNNEI. As DNA, the CDR3 is TGTGCCAGCAGCGACAGGGGAGCTAACTATGGCTACACCTTC. Amino acids: CASSDRGANYGYTF.

The chain links TRBV6-2 or TRBV6-3 to TRBJ1-3; the match to TRBD1 covers 9 bases. This CDR3 region has 15 residues. Germline loops: CDR1 MNHEY, CDR2 SVGEGT. V shed 6 bases and J 5 bases; nucleotides not matched to a gene: 8. The chain's CDR3 is CASSPGDRARNTIYF. The CDR3, as DNA: TGTGCCAGCAGCCCCGGGGACAGGGCCCGAAACACCATATATTTT.

The chain is built from TRBV24-1 and TRBJ1-1, with D perhaps matching TRBD1 (5 bases). The CDR3 is made up of 15 amino acids. V lost 2 bases to trimming and J lost 5 bases, with 14 bases between them. Germline-derived CDR1 and CDR2 are KGHDR and SFDVKD. CDR3: CATSDSTGDRTEAFF. The CDR3 DNA is TGTGCCACCAGTGATTCAACAGGAGATCGGACTGAAGCTTTCTTT.

V gene TRBV7-3 combines with J gene TRBJ2-5, with D possibly TRBD2 on 6 matching bases. CDR3 length equals 15 residues. Germline loops: CDR1 SGHTA, CDR2 FQGTGA. V lost 1 base to trimming and J lost 4 bases, with 13 bases between them. This CDR3 is CASSLRARGGETQYF. CDR3 in DNA: TGTGCCAGCAGCTTAAGAGCTCGGGGAGGAGAGACCCAGTACTTC.

The chain has TRBV11-1 and TRBJ2-1; D might be TRBD1 (6 bases). Germline values: CDR1 SGHAT, CDR2 FQDESV (reference sequence). V shed 8 bases and J shed 9 bases, with 17 bases lying between them. CDR3 size: 13 residues. In DNA form, the CDR3 reads TGTGCCAGCGGGGGCATGCAGGGTGGTGAGCAGTTCTTC. Its translation: CASGGMQGGEQFF.

This clone is a singleton in its sample. The chain recombines TRBV5-1 with TRBJ2-5; 10 bases map to TRBD2. This CDR3 is built from 15 residues. With 5 bases clipped from V and 5 bases from J, the junction kept 9 bases outside the gene matches. Looked up from germline, CDR1 is SGHRS and CDR2 is YFSETQ. The CDR3 spells CASRESGGATETQYF. In nucleotides, the CDR3 is TGCGCCAGCAGGGAGAGCGGGGGGGCAACGGAGACCCAGTACTTC.